Described below is a single TCR beta chain sequence and its context. What it binds is not known. This entry is derived from a study of T cell repertoires in cytomegalovirus infection. For the study at large: CMV infection and matching HLA type were both indicated by public TCR beta signatures. Study-wide results and limits: CMV carriers with the relevant HLA were identified by cumulative public TCR beta family frequency. HLA-C-restricted TCR beta clonotypes specific for CMV led the ex vivo response.

V was pared by 7 bases and J by 1 base, with 10 bases between. CDR1 and CDR2 (germline): SQVTM, ANQGSEA. CDR3 length: 13 amino acids. TCRdb itself ran the reads through MiXCR, one entry per CDR3 protein. The sample has 170,000 or so distinct CDR3 sequences; 14% are singletons. The TCR was taken from a human donor in good health (CMV status not recorded). Some clones in this sample may be carry-over from other donors' samples. Sequenced input: PBMCs. The J gene is TRBJ2-2, the V gene TRBV29-1; D call uncertain. CDR3 DNA sequence: TGCAGCGGATTAGTAGGGAACACCGGGGAGCTGTTTTTT. Its protein product is CSGLVGNTGELFF.